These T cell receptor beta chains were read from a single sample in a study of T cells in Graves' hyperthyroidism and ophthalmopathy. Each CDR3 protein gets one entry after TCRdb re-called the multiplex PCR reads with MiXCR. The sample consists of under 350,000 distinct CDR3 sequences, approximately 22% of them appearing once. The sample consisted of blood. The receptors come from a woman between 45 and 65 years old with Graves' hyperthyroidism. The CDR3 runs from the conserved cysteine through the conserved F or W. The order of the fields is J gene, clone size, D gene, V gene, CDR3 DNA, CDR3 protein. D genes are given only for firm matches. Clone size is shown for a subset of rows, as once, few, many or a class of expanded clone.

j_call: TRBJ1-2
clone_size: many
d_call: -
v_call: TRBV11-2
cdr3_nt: TGTGCCAGCAGCTTAAAAATGAGTAACTATGGCTACACCTTC
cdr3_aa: CASSLKMSNYGYTF

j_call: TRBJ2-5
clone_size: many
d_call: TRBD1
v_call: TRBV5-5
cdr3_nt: TGTGCCAGCAGCCTAGTACAGGGGGCCAGGGAGACCCAGTACTTC
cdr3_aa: CASSLVQGARETQYF

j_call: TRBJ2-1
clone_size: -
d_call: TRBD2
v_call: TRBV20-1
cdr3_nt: TGCAGTGCTAGAGATGCATGGGGACTAGCGATCAATGAGCAGTTCTTC
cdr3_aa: CSARDAWGLAINEQFF

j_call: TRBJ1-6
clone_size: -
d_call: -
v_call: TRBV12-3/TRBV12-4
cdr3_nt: TGTGCCAGCAGAGACCGGGACTCCTATAATTCACCCCTCCACTTT
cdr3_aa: CASRDRDSYNSPLHF

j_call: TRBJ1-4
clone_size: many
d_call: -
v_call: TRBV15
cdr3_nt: TGTGCCACCAGCAACGGGAATAATGAAAAACTGTTTTTT
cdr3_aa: CATSNGNNEKLFF

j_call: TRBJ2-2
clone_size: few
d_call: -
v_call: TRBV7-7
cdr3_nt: TGTGCTAGCAGCTTAGAGAAGGTAGCCGGGGAGCTGTTTTTT
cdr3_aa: CASSLEKVAGELFF

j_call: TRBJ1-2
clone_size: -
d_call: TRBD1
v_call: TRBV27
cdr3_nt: TGTGCCAGCACCTCACGAGGGGGACAGGGGGATGGCTACACCTTC
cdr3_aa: CASTSRGGQGDGYTF

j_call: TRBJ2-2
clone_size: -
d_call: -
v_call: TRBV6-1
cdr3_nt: TGTGCCAGCAGTGACAGGGTCGACAGCACCGGGGAGCTGTTTTTT
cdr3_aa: CASSDRVDSTGELFF

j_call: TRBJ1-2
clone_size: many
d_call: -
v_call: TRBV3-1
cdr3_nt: TGTGCCAGCAGCCAAGGGACCGCCCGTGGCTACACCTTC
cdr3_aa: CASSQGTARGYTF

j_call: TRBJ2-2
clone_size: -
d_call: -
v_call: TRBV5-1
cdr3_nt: TGCGCCAGCAGCTTGGCTGTGGGGGCCAGCACCGGGGAGCTGTTTTTT
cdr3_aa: CASSLAVGASTGELFF

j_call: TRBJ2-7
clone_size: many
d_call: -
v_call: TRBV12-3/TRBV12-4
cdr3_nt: TGTGCCAGCAGTTACGCCCCTCTCTACGAGCAGTACTTC
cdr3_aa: CASSYAPLYEQYF

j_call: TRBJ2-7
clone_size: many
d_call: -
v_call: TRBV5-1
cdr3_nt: TGCGCCAGCAGTTTGCTGTTGGACGAGCAGTACTTC
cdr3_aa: CASSLLLDEQYF

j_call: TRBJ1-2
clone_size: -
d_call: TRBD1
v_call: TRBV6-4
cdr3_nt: TGTGCCAGCAGTGACCACGACCGCAGGACAGGGAGAAGCTACACCTTC
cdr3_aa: CASSDHDRRTGRSYTF

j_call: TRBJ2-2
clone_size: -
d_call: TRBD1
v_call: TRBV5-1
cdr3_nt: TGCGCCAGCAGCAGGACAGGGGGCGGCACCGGGGAGCTGTTTTTT
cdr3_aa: CASSRTGGGTGELFF

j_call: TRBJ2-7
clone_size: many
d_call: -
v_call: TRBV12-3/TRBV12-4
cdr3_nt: TGTGCCAGCAGCAGGGACCCCCTGGGCTCCTACGAGCAGTACTTC
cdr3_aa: CASSRDPLGSYEQYF

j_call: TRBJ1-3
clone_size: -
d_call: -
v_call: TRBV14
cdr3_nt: TGTGCCAGCAGCCCGTACCAGGATGGAAACACCATATATTTT
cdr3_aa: CASSPYQDGNTIYF

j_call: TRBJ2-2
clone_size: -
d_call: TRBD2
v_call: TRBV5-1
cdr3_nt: TGCGCCAGCAGCTTGGTGCCAGCGGGAGTTTCGGGGGAGCTGTTTTTT
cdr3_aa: CASSLVPAGVSGELFF

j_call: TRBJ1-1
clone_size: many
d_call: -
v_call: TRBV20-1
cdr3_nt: TGCAGTGCTAACCCCCTTGGTCTGCTGAACACTGAAGCTTTCTTT
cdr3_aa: CSANPLGLLNTEAFF

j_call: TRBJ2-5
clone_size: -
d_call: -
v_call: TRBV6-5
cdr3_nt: TGTGCCAGCAGTTACTCCCCAGGCTGGGACCCGGAGACCCAGTACTTC
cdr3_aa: CASSYSPGWDPETQYF

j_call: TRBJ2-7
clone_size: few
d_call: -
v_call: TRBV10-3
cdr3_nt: TGTGCCATCAGTGGGGGGAGCCCCTACGAGCAGTACTTC
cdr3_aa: CAISGGSPYEQYF

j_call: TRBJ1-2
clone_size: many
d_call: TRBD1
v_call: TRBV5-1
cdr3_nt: TGCGCCAGCAGCTCTGACAGGGGGCATGGCTACACCTTC
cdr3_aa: CASSSDRGHGYTF

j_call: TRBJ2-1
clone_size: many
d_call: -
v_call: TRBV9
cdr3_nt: TGTGCCAGCAGCCGGGACGGGGAGATTTACAATGAGCAGTTCTTC
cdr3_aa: CASSRDGEIYNEQFF

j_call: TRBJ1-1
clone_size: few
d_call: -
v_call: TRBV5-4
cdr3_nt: TGTGCCAGCAGCCCGATCGGCACTGAAGCTTTCTTT
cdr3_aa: CASSPIGTEAFF

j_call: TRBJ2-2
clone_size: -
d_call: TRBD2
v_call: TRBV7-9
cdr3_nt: TGTGCCAGCGGGGGACTAGTTCCCTCCGGGGAGCTGTTTTTT
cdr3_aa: CASGGLVPSGELFF

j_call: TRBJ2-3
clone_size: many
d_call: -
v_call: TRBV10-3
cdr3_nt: TGTGCCATCAGTGAGTCTACGGCAGATACGCAGTATTTT
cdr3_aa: CAISESTADTQYF

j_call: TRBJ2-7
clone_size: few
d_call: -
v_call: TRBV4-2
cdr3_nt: TGTGCCAGCAGCCAAGGTGGCGTCTACGAGCAGTACTTC
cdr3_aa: CASSQGGVYEQYF

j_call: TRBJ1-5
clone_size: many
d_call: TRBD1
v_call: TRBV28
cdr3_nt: TGTGCCAGCAGTCAAATAGGGACAGACAATCAGCCCCAGCATTTT
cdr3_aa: CASSQIGTDNQPQHF

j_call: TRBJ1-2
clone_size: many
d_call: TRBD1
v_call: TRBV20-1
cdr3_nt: TGCAGTGCTAGGAGGGGACAGGGAAGGGTCTATGGCTACACCTTC
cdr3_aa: CSARRGQGRVYGYTF

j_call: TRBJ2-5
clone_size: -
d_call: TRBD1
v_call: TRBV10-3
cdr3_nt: TGTGCCATCAGCTTGGTTAGGGGGCCCCAAGAGACCCAGTACTTC
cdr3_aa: CAISLVRGPQETQYF

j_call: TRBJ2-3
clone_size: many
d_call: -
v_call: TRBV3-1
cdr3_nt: TGTGCCAGCAGCCAATTCTTGTTGGCAGATACGCAGTATTTT
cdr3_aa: CASSQFLLADTQYF

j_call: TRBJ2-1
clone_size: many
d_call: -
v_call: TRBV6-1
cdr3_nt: TGTGCCAGCAGTTTTGGACACCTGCCTTCGAATGAGCAGTTCTTC
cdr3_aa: CASSFGHLPSNEQFF